Shown below are 32 T cell receptor beta chains from a single sample sequenced in a study of post-analysis software for immune sequencing data. Their target antigens are unknown. General study findings and limits: Controls had lower frequencies than patients of about 5 TRBV segments, which included TRBV5-6, TRBV5-1 and TRBV20-1.

Every TCR beta cDNA library bore unique molecular identifiers. TCRdb reprocessed the PCR reads with MiXCR, giving one entry per CDR3 protein. The data contain around 500,000 distinct CDR3 sequences, around 31% of them singletons. Sequencing was done on a sample of blood. The receptors shown here come from a girl aged 2 to 17 with multiple sclerosis.

In its sample, this clonotype was seen a few times. The rearrangement uses TRBV10-3 and TRBJ1-5; 7 nucleotides match TRBD1. Trimming at V came to 4 bases and at J to 5 bases, leaving 2 bases not matched to a gene. Per germline, CDR1 ENHRY and CDR2 SYGVKD. There are 13 residues in the CDR3. The CDR3 DNA sequence: TGTGCCATCAGTGGACAGGGTGATCAGCCCCAGCATTTT. Its protein is CAISGQGDQPQHF.

The J gene is TRBJ1-5, the V gene TRBV7-8; D remains ambiguous. Germline V lookup: CDR1 SGHVS, CDR2 FQNEAQ. Trimming stripped 4 bases from V and 0 bases from J, with 7 bases between. The CDR3 runs to 14 residues. The CDR3 coding sequence is TGTGCCAGCAGCTCCCCGGATAGCAATCAGCCCCAGCATTTT. It specifies CASSSPDSNQPQHF.

This clonotype was detected many times. The chain couples TRBV20-1 to TRBJ1-6; maybe TRBD1 (6 bases). Germline CDR1 is DFQATT and CDR2 is SNEGSKA (reference sequence). Trimming removed 3 bases at V and 5 bases at J, with 17 bases between. The CDR3 is 16 residues long. Written as DNA, the CDR3 is TGCAGTGCTAGGGCGGTCGGGGGCTGGGATAATTCACCCCTCCACTTT. Translated: CSARAVGGWDNSPLHF.

Details on this clonotype: One end of the junction does not line up with germline, which may come from a read error. The chain employs TRBV7-6 and TRBJ2-7; D is possibly TRBD1 (5 bases). The CDR3 length is 15 residues. CDR1 and CDR2 from the germline V gene are SGHVS and FNYEAQ. This CDR3 reads CASSLDDGHSYEQYF. In DNA form, the CDR3 reads TGTGCCAGCAGCTTAGATGACGGACACTCCTACGAGCAGTACTTT.

The chain recombines TRBV20-1 with TRBJ1-5; D may be TRBD1 (5 bases). Germline V gene sequence: CDR1 DFQATT, CDR2 SNEGSKA (reference sequence). The CDR3 length is 15 residues. V dropped 0 bases and J dropped 2 bases, with 11 bases sitting between them. The CDR3 nucleotides read TGCAGTGCTAGAGACAGGGACGGTGGCAATCAGCCCCAGCATTTT. Protein product: CSARDRDGGNQPQHF.

This rearrangement joins TRBV12-3 or TRBV12-4 to TRBJ2-2; D is ambiguous. The CDR3 is 14 amino acids. Trimming removed 3 bases from V and 5 bases from J, with 10 bases in between. The CDR3 spells CASSFLGVTGELFF. The CDR3 bases are TGTGCCAGCAGTTTTCTTGGGGTGACCGGGGAGCTGTTTTTT.

The CDR3 here is CASSLTPGTGLSFF. The CDR3 coding sequence is TGTGCCAGCAGCTTAACGCCCGGGACAGGGTTGAGCTTCTTC. The V call is TRBV7-3, the J call TRBJ2-1; 9 positions match TRBD1. J gave up 16 bases and V 0 bases, and 10 bases lay outside the gene matches. The CDR3 is 14 residues long. From germline, CDR1 is SGHTA and CDR2 FQGTGA. Drawing the rest from reference TRBV7-3 and TRBJ2-1, the complete variable domain is GAGVSQTPSNKVTEKGKYVELRCDPISGHTALYWYRQSLGQGPEFLIYFQGTGAADDSGLPNDRFFAVRPEGSVSTLKIQRTERGDSAVYLCASSLTPGTGLSFFGPGTRLTVL.

This clonotype has more than one count but fewer than ten. The V and J genes are TRBV10-3 and TRBJ1-1; D is perhaps TRBD1 (6 bases). Per germline, CDR1 ENHRY and CDR2 SYGVKD. V was clipped by 6 bases and J by 6 bases, with 14 bases between them. The CDR3 consists of 13 residues. The CDR3 loop is CAIRKDSAAEAFF. CDR3 bases: TGTGCCATCAGGAAGGACAGTGCTGCTGAAGCTTTCTTT.

This clonotype has more than one count but fewer than ten. This rearrangement joins TRBV5-1 to TRBJ2-1, with 10 bases aligning to TRBD1. The CDR3 is made up of 17 amino acids. Trimming removed 3 bases from V and 0 bases from J; junction bases left unmatched: 6. Germline lookup yields CDR1 SGHRS and CDR2 YFSETQ. Here the CDR3 DNA reads TGCGCCAGCAGCTCGACAGGGGGCGTTAGCTCCTACAATGAGCAGTTCTTC. Translating it yields CASSSTGGVSSYNEQFF.

Regarding this clonotype: A much larger clone lies a single base off, so this may be a read error. The chain couples TRBV12-3 or TRBV12-4 to TRBJ1-5, with D maybe TRBD1 (5 bases). The ends were cut back, 10 bases at V and 0 bases at J, with 13 bases in the middle. There are 14 residues in the CDR3. CDR3 DNA sequence: TGTGCCAACACCTGGCAGGGTAGCAATCAGCCCCAGCATTTT. Its protein is CANTWQGSNQPQHF.

This clonotype occurred many times. This sequence joins TRBV3-1 and TRBJ2-3; D may correspond to TRBD1 or TRBD2 (5 bases each). This CDR3 comprises 13 residues. CDR1 and CDR2 (germline): LGHDT, YNNKEL (reference sequence). Trimming stripped 4 bases from V and 4 bases from J, with 9 bases between. The CDR3 bases are TGTGCCAGCAGCCCCCGAGGGGCAGATACGCAGTATTTT. Translated: CASSPRGADTQYF.

The rearrangement joins TRBV12-3 or TRBV12-4 to TRBJ1-1, with 9 bases lining up with TRBD1. CDR3 size: 14 residues. Trimming cost V 8 bases and J 4 bases; bases outside gene matches: 8. The CDR3 loop reads CASRTGQGRTEAFF. CDR3 DNA: TGTGCCAGCCGAACTGGACAGGGGCGCACTGAAGCTTTCTTT.

The sample holds a few counts of this clonotype. The J gene is TRBJ1-1, the V gene TRBV6-6, with a tentative D call TRBD1 (6 bases). V lost 5 bases and J lost 8, with 15 bases in between. Germline-derived CDR1 and CDR2 are MNHNY and SVGAGI (reference sequence). This CDR3 has 13 residues. The CDR3 DNA reads as TGTGCCAGCAGTCCAACAAAGACAGGCGAAGCTTTCTTT. Amino acid sequence: CASSPTKTGEAFF.

The V call is TRBV6-4, the J call TRBJ1-2; 9 bases match TRBD1. The CDR3 covers 15 residues. The germline CDR1 and CDR2 sequences are MRHNA and SNTAGT. Losses at the gene ends were 4 bases for V and 2 bases for J; bases not matched to a gene: 5. The CDR3 DNA reads TGTGCCAGCAGTGGCTACAGGGGGCCGAACTATGGCTACACCTTC. Translating gives CASSGYRGPNYGYTF.

CDR3 residues: CASSPIHQRGRIQYF. In DNA, the CDR3 is TGTGCCAGCAGTCCTATACACCAGCGGGGTAGGATTCAGTACTTC. The V gene is TRBV7-2, the J gene TRBJ2-4; TRBD2 aligns across 7 bases. Germline assignment: CDR1 SGHTA and CDR2 FQGNSA. The CDR3 is 15 residues long. After removal of 6 bases from V and 10 bases from J, the junction contained 15 bases not matched to a gene.

The CDR3 here is CSASLVGDSYNEQFF. Here the CDR3 DNA reads TGCAGTGCTAGTTTGGTGGGGGACTCCTACAATGAGCAGTTCTTC. V and J are TRBV20-1 and TRBJ2-1, with D perhaps matching TRBD1 or TRBD2 (5 bases each). Germline V CDR1 and CDR2: DFQATT, SNEGSKA (reference sequence). V was shortened by 3 bases and J by 0 bases, with 12 bases between the two germline ends. The CDR3 is made up of 15 amino acids.

Note on this clonotype: A much larger clone sits a single nucleotide away, making a read error possible. This likely comes from a read error, as the CDR3 has no conserved phenylalanine or tryptophan at its end. J is TRBJ2-1 and V is TRBV7-2; the match to TRBD2 covers 10 bases. CDR3 length: 15 residues. Trimming cost V 5 bases and J 3 bases; bases outside gene matches: 4. From germline, CDR1 is SGHTA and CDR2 FQGNSA. CDR3 sequence (DNA): TGTGCCAGCAGCCCCTTAGCGGGGGGCTACAATGAGCAGTTCCTC. It codes for CASSPLAGGYNEQFL.

The gene calls are TRBV11-2 and TRBJ2-5; D uncertain. V was shortened by 1 base and J by 4 bases, with 13 bases between the two germline ends. Germline V gene data show CDR1 as SGHAT and CDR2 as FQNNGV. The CDR3 has 15 residues. Written as DNA, the CDR3 is TGTGCCAGCAGCTTAGCCCTTCCAACCGGAGAGACCCAGTACTTC. This translates into CASSLALPTGETQYF.

Note on this clonotype: This is likely a read error, given that the CDR3 carries no conserved phenylalanine or tryptophan at its end. V and J are TRBV12-3 or TRBV12-4 and TRBJ1-2; TRBD1 is a possible D gene (6 bases). The CDR3 runs to 13 residues. V lost 2 bases and J 4 bases, leaving 8 bases between the germline ends. CDR3 sequence (DNA): TGTGCCAGCAGTTTACGACAGGTCTATGGCTACACCCTC. This codes for CASSLRQVYGYTL.

This clonotype showed up just a few times. The CDR3 region is CASSQAVGHSYEQYF. DNA for the CDR3: TGCGCCAGCAGCCAAGCGGTGGGACACTCCTACGAGCAGTACTTC. This rearrangement joins TRBV4-1 to TRBJ2-7, with D possibly matching TRBD1 (6 bases). Trimming left V 1 base short and J 0 bases short, with 10 bases between. The germline CDR1 and CDR2 sequences are MGHRA and YSYEKL. The length of the CDR3 is 15 residues.

This clonotype has a single count. The chain links TRBV6-6 to TRBJ1-2; 7 bases align to TRBD1. From germline, CDR1 is MNHNY and CDR2 SVGAGI (reference sequence). Unmatched junction bases numbered 12, after V lost 6 bases and J lost 2 bases. There are 16 residues in the CDR3. The CDR3 DNA reads TGTGCCAGCAGCTCACCGGGCGGCAGGGGGAACTATGGCTACACCTTC. Amino acids: CASSSPGGRGNYGYTF.

This clonotype was observed many times. Compared with germline, one end of the junction differs, possibly owing to a read error. This chain connects TRBV27 to TRBJ2-3; 10 nucleotides match TRBD2. CDR3 size: 15 residues. Germline V gene sequence: CDR1 MNHEY, CDR2 SMNVEV (reference sequence). The DNA for the CDR3 is TGCGCCAGCAGCCGGCTAGCGGGGGGCACAGATACGCAGTATTTT. Translating it yields CASSRLAGGTDTQYF.

This clonotype appeared once. The gene calls are TRBV20-1 and TRBJ2-1, with 8 bases matching TRBD1. The CDR3 is 13 amino acids. Germline V gene lookup returns CDR1 DFQATT and CDR2 SNEGSKA (reference sequence). Trimming at V came to 5 bases and at J to 7 bases, leaving 7 bases not matched to a gene. The DNA for the CDR3 is TGCAGTGCTGGGGACAGGACGGGGAATGAGCAGTTCTTC. Translated: CSAGDRTGNEQFF.

The genes are TRBV11-2 and TRBJ2-5; 11 bases fit TRBD2. Judging by the DNA end, TRBJ2-1 fits better; the J call may be wrong. The CDR3 runs 14 residues. Germline CDR1 and CDR2: SGHAT and FQNNGV. The CDR3 DNA follows: TGTGCCACGACTAGCGGGGTATTACAAGAGACCCAGTTCTTC. It is translated as CATTSGVLQETQFF.

This clonotype showed up just a few times. The chain couples TRBV5-1 to TRBJ2-3, with D perhaps matching TRBD2 (5 bases). The CDR3 runs 14 residues. Per the germline V gene, CDR1 is SGHRS and CDR2 is YFSETQ. Deletions cut 9 bases from V and 2 bases from J, with 16 bases between. The CDR3 DNA is TGCGCCACCTCATCCGGACTCGACACAGATACGCAGTATTTT. Its translation: CATSSGLDTDTQYF.

This chain links TRBV7-9 with TRBJ2-3, with TRBD1 matching 9 bases. Unmatched junction bases numbered 5, after V lost 5 bases and J lost 2 bases. CDR1 SEHNR and CDR2 FQNEAQ come from the germline V gene (reference sequence). This CDR3 has 15 amino acids. The CDR3 reads CASSTRDRDTDTQYF. The DNA of the CDR3 is TGTGCCAGCAGCACCCGGGACAGGGACACAGATACGCAGTATTTT.

This clonotype was counted a few times. The chain links TRBV6-1 to TRBJ1-2; D is undetermined. Germline V gene data show CDR1 as MNHNS and CDR2 as SASEGT. V was cut by 8 bases and J by 2 bases, with 15 bases left in between. The CDR3 has 14 residues. Here the CDR3 reads CASLGGLGNYGYTF. The CDR3 bases are TGTGCCAGCCTTGGAGGTCTTGGAAACTATGGCTACACCTTC.

This clonotype turned up a few times. The chain joins TRBV27 to TRBJ1-1; TRBD1 aligns across 7 bases. This CDR3 has 13 residues. V gave up 10 bases and J gave up 8 bases; unmatched junction bases: 13. CDR1 is MNHEY and CDR2 is SMNVEV in the germline V gene (reference sequence). CDR3 nucleotides: TGTGCCACCATCGTGGACACCAGGGGGGAAGCTTTCTTT. Protein sequence: CATIVDTRGEAFF.

This clonotype has more than one count but fewer than ten. The rearrangement uses TRBV29-1 and TRBJ2-5; the D is unclear. The germline gives CDR1 SQVTM, CDR2 ANQGSEA. V lost 7 bases to trimming and J lost 2 bases, with 11 bases between them. This CDR3 is 12 amino acids long. In DNA, the CDR3 is TGCAGCGGTGGGATAGGGCAAGAGACCCAGTACTTC. Its translation is CSGGIGQETQYF.

The gene calls are TRBV20-1 and TRBJ2-3; no clear D gene. Between the trimmed V and J ends, which lost 6 bases and 3 bases, there was a span of 10 bases. CDR1 and CDR2 from the germline V gene are DFQATT and SNEGSKA (reference sequence). The CDR3 consists of 12 residues. CDR3: CSAPKETDTQYF. In DNA, the CDR3 is TGCAGTGCGCCAAAAGAGACAGATACGCAGTATTTT.

A note on this clonotype: It may be a read error: a sequence one base away is much more abundant. The gene calls are TRBV7-9 and TRBJ2-7, with a tentative D call TRBD1 (6 bases). The CDR3 covers 15 residues. Between the trimmed V and J ends, which lost 2 bases and 7 bases, there was a span of 18 bases. Germline CDR1 is SEHNR and CDR2 is FQNEAQ (reference sequence). The CDR3 DNA sequence: TGTGCCAGCAGCTTACGCAGGGGATCCTACAATGAGCAGTACTTC. It translates to CASSLRRGSYNEQYF.

V is TRBV7-9 and J is TRBJ2-3; no clear D gene. CDR1 and CDR2 (germline): SEHNR, FQNEAQ (reference sequence). The CDR3 runs to 16 residues. Trimming took 3 bases from V and 1 from J, leaving 14 bases between them. In DNA form, the CDR3 reads TGTGCCAGCAGCTTTAGGGCCGGAGTTGGCACAGATACGCAGTATTTT. Its protein is CASSFRAGVGTDTQYF.